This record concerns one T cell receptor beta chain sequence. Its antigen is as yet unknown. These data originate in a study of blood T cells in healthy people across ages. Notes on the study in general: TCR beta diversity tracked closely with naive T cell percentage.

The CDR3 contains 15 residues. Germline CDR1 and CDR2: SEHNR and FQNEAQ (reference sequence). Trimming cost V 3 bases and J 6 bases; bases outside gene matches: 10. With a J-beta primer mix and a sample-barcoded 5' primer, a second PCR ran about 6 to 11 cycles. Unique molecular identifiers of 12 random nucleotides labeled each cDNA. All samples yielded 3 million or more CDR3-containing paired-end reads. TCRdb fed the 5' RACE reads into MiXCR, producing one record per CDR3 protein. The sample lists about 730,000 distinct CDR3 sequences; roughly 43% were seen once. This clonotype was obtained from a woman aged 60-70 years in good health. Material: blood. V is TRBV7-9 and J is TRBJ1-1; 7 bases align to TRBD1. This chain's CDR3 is CASSLPRGTEAEAFF. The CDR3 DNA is TGTGCCAGCAGCTTGCCAAGAGGGACAGAAGCTGAAGCTTTCTTT.